This T cell receptor (beta chain) was captured by sequencing in a study of shared T cell receptors in the human thymus (dated by TCRdb to 2020 to 2022). About the full investigation: The study examined how the human thymus generates shared, self-reactive T-cell receptor alpha chains.

Library preparation employed the immunoSEQ multiplex PCR assay. In TCRdb, the immuneACCESS table is reduced to in-frame sequences with V and J assigned. These tables do not hold every clone; where another copy was compared, an unresolved V gene accounts for under half, and the others remain unexplained. The sample data list hundreds of thousands of clones, and 75% to 85% of these were observed just once. The biggest ten clones account for about 0.013% of the sample. V and J are truncated by 6 bases and 5 bases respectively, leaving an intervening sequence of 17 bases. From its cysteine to its phenylalanine, the CDR3 spans 15 amino acids. This entry keeps only the CDR3 DNA: 45 bases, framed from base 1. Via the germline V gene (reference sequence), CDR1 is LNHNV and CDR2 YYDKDF. On this clone itself: Its antigen is not yet known. It has no much larger one-base neighbor in the sample; base qualities were not kept.

A further study also used this sample, focusing on human thymus T cells. As described in the second report: The donors were immunologically healthy infants in Finland who had open corrective cardiac surgery for congenital heart defects. The thymus tissue came from surgical resects taken out during corrective cardiac surgery. Usage of V and J gene segments appeared to be biased in both the thymic and the peripheral blood repertoires. The related research found that thymic TCR repertoires overlapped highly between unrelated individuals. The study described the TCR alpha and beta repertoires in under ten infant thymus samples and a few matching peripheral blood samples. The cohort included six male and a couple of female infants, with donor ages spanning 7 to 244 days. Thymocytes were freed from the tissue by mechanical means and kept at -70 degrees C as pellets of about 9-30 million cells. A QIAsymphony instrument was used to extract genomic DNA from frozen cell pellets. Using the immunoSEQ multiplex PCR assay, the TCRB and TCRAD loci were amplified from a standardized quantity of quality-controlled genomic DNA. The amplicons covered the V(D)J region and were long enough to include the CDR3 and to identify the V and J genes. Through the commercial immunoSEQ service, the amplicons were sequenced on an Illumina platform. Corrections for primer bias and sequencing errors followed previously described methods, while TCRAD and TCRB definitions were based on the IMGT database. The repertoires were analysed using immunoSEQ Analyzer 3.0 and VDJTools for basic statistics, V/J segment usage, diversity estimates, rarefaction and pairwise overlap. To estimate diversity, the Chao1, ChaoE, Efron-Thisted, Shannon and inverse Simpson indices were applied, and diversity was also estimated on datasets down-sampled to the smallest sample. Repertoire overlap was determined by strict matching of CDR3 nucleotide sequence, V gene and J gene, and Jaccard-based multidimensional scaling clustering was applied. Thymus samples yielded on average about 810,000 unique TCRB clonotypes, compared with roughly 76,000 from blood samples.

The receptor's source is a boy younger than two with a congenital heart defect. Donor details come from another sample of the same person, matched by shared clones. Specimen: thymocytes. The chain couples TRBV15 to TRBJ1-5; TRBD1 might be the D gene, on 5 matching bases. The CDR3 region reads CATSPPGRADQPQHF. The DNA sequence is given as TGTGCCACCAGTCCCCCCGGCAGGGCCGATCAGCCCCAGCATTTT.